This TCR beta chain was documented in a study of blood T cells in healthy people across ages (dated by TCRdb to about 2015). Background for the entire study: In model experiments, template switching captured roughly one uniquely barcoded TCR beta cDNA molecule for every two T cells. Using deep sequencing normalized with unique cDNA molecular identifiers, the study measured how TCR beta repertoire diversity changes with age. Donors were grouped into four age groups: young (average 16 years), middle-aged (around 39), aged (approximately 67) and long-lived (around 82). To avoid experimental bias, donors of different ages were distributed randomly across sequencing lanes. For two donors (one aged 18 to 30 and one aged 80 or older), the study analyzed two additional independent replicas of 1 million unique cDNA reads from the same blood draw. Here is what the overall study found, with its caveats: Compared with the aged group, the long-lived group had more naive CD4+ T cells, fewer expanded clones and increased TCR diversity, suggesting age selection. There was a strong correlation between observed TCR beta diversity and the percentage of naive T cells measured by flow cytometry. As age increased, observed TCR beta diversity per million T cells dropped in a roughly linear way, and a significant reduction was already evident by age about 40. Bulk unsorted PBMC profiling prevented conclusive comparison of naive and antigen-experienced compartments. Estimates of total diversity based on one million sequenced T cells were considered lower bounds and underestimates. Because donor CMV infection status was unknown, age-related changes in expanded clonotypes were potentially confounded.

In the case of this clonotype: Its antigen remains unidentified. One base away there is no much larger clone; base qualities are not given.

Libraries were made using 5' RACE. Reads for this sample came from an Illumina HiSeq 2500. A second 7 to 11 cycle PCR used a sample-barcoded 5' primer and a J-beta primer mix. Each TCR beta cDNA molecule received a unique molecular identifier from a template-switch 5' adaptor carrying 12 random nucleotides. Each sample yielded at least 2.5 million CDR3-containing paired-end reads. All of the RNA was converted into first-strand cDNA using the Mint cDNA synthesis kit, with a TRBC-specific oligonucleotide serving as the primer. Following uracil-DNA glycosylase treatment, a first 18-cycle PCR with universal primers M1SS and BC2_uni_R was performed on all cDNA. The original pipeline was this. Each sample was normalized by randomly selecting 1 million high-quality reads, each carrying a distinct molecular identifier. Instead of being binned into consensus sequences, reads with shared molecular identifiers were discarded. MiTCR, run with a Q25 quality threshold and the strictest error-elimination algorithm, handled CDR3 identification, clonotype clustering and error correction. A nonparametric unseen species model with Euler transformation was used to estimate a lower bound on total TCR beta diversity. TCRdb handled the public reads itself, with Q25 trimming in fastp and clone calling in MiXCR, and kept productive beta chains. Each CDR3 protein gets just one entry, which takes the most common genes and DNA from the rows behind it. The V and J calls, along with clone size, are taken from TCRdb and not from the paper's own processing. For this sample there are 730,000 or so distinct CDR3 sequences; roughly 41% appear just once. Of the sample, 20% to 25% is held by the ten largest clones.

Donors were approximately 42 systemically healthy Caucasian individuals from Russia aged roughly 6 to 90 years. Approximately 9 milliliters of peripheral blood were collected from each donor into EDTA-treated Vacutainer tubes. Ficoll-Paque density-gradient centrifugation was used to isolate PBMCs, with at least 7 million per sample. Trizol reagent was used to extract total RNA from PBMCs, with at least 6 micrograms per sample. Naive CD45RAhigh/CD27high T cell percentages were measured by flow cytometry on a PBMC aliquot from every donor. The germline V gene provides CDR1 SGHRS and CDR2 YFSETQ. Trimming leaves V shorter by 5 bases and J shorter by 4 bases, with the junction holding 7 bases beyond the gene matches. Counted from cysteine to phenylalanine, this CDR3 has 14 amino acids. The retained sequence is limited to the CDR3, 42 bases, with the frame set at the first base.

This sequence uses TRBV5-1 and TRBJ2-7; 9 bases in between match TRBD2. The receptor's source is a woman aged 55-70 years in good health. Sequenced: blood. In nucleotides, the sequence is TGCGCCAGCAGGGATAGCGGGGGCCGTTACGAGCAGTACTTC. Translated, it gives CASRDSGGRYEQYF.